This T cell receptor beta chain stems from a study of OX40 agonist ivuxolimab in advanced cancers. A note on the overall study: Ivuxolimab, which targeted the costimulatory receptor OX40 (CD134), was an agonistic, fully human IgG2 monoclonal antibody. Of the roughly 54 patients in dose escalation, around 20 had hepatocellular carcinoma, around 15 had melanoma, 9 had renal cell carcinoma and 9 had head and neck cancer. Intravenous ivuxolimab was administered to patients every 2 weeks at six dose levels: 0.01, 0.1, 0.3, 1.5, 3 and 10 mg/kg. Partial responses occurred in three dose-escalation patients, of whom one had hepatocellular carcinoma and two had cutaneous melanoma. Peripheral TCRbeta sequencing was intended to test whether TCR sequence diversity was altered and clonal T-cell expansion was caused by ivuxolimab. Prior anti-PD-1, anti-PD-L1 or anti-CTLA-4 therapy was permitted, and checkpoint inhibitors had been received by roughly two fifths of dose-escalation patients. A male proportion of roughly 85% and a mean age of roughly 55 years, ranging from 23 to 79, were recorded for the dose-escalation cohort. The monotherapy dose-escalation portion (N ≈ 57 patients) of the phase I ivuxolimab trial is reported in the paper.

Patients with a history of autoimmune disease or receiving systemic immunosuppression were excluded from the trial. Peripheral blood for TCR sequencing was collected from all dose cohorts at baseline, on cycle 4 day 1, and on cycle 7 day 1. Samples were obtained from an open-label, multicenter, first-in-human phase I dose-escalation trial of ivuxolimab. Adults with locally advanced or metastatic head and neck squamous cell, hepatocellular, melanoma or renal cell carcinoma were enrolled in the trial. Before TCR sequencing, CD4+ and CD8+ T cells were separately sorted from peripheral blood. Study-level results and caveats: Low levels of normalized T-cell clonal expansion were also seen in some nonresponding patients. The antigen specificity of the clonally expanded peripheral T cells was not determined. At doses from 0.1 to 3.0 mg/kg, clonal expansion was seen in both CD4+ and CD8+ blood T cells between baseline and week 6. On average, CD8+ T cells showed more expanded clones than CD4+ T cells after ivuxolimab. Partial responders in the 0.1-3.0 mg/kg groups had among the lowest normalized peripheral clonal expansion, especially among CD8+ T cells.

With regard to this clone: Its antigen is currently not known. No much larger clonotype is one base removed from it; base qualities were not supplied.

To sequence the TCRbeta CDR3 region, genomic DNA was isolated from the sorted cells. The immunoSEQ Assay was used for sequencing of TCRbeta CDR3 regions. TCRdb stores this immuneACCESS table with in-frame sequences only. Part of the clones is absent; in the studies checked, under half of the shortfall reflects unresolved V genes, and no reason is known for the rest. The sample table contains 28,000 or so clones; only one count was recorded for roughly 84% of them. The ten largest clones add up to around 21% of the sample. The CDR3 measures 13 amino acids from cysteine to phenylalanine. The only DNA kept is the CDR3, 39 bases in frame from the first base.

The source is an adult with an advanced solid tumor such as melanoma, head and neck, liver or kidney cancer. This specimen consisted of CD4+ or CD8+ T cells sorted from blood, obtained in a trial of the OX40 agonist ivuxolimab. This chain is built from TRBV21-1 and TRBJ1-5; TRBD1, the table's D call, was not compared with the DNA. TRBV21-1 is described as a pseudogene. The nucleotide sequence is given as TGTGCCAGCAGGCGACAGGGGAGTCAGCCCCAGCATTTT. Its product reads: CASRRQGSQPQHF.